This paragraph covers one T cell receptor beta chain sequence. V was pared by 3 bases and J by 3 bases, with 11 bases of the junction left unmatched. This CDR3 region has 16 residues. CDR1 and CDR2 (germline): SNHLY, FYNNEI. This record belongs to a study of cytomegalovirus exposure and HLA in healthy donors. The PCR made use of 60 Vbeta and 13 Jbeta primers. The data were produced by immunoSEQ multiplex PCR, yet TCRdb's version contains in-frame clones alone and is incomplete. The data contain 210,000 or so clones, over 75% of them singletons. The V and J genes are TRBV2 and TRBJ2-7, with 7 bases lining up with TRBD2. The sequence was collected from a man aged 18 to 29 in good health and CMV-seronegative. Sequenced material: PBMCs. CDR3 coding DNA: TGTGCCAGCAGTGACCCAAACGCGCGGGGGAACTACGAGCAGTACTTC. Encoded protein: CASSDPNARGNYEQYF.